The 28 T cell receptor beta chains given below trace back to one sample, sequenced in a study of patients and donors after allogeneic stem cell transplantation. TCRdb itself ran the RT-PCR reads through MiXCR, one entry per CDR3 protein. The top ten hold under 6.5% of the sample, which has about 960,000 distinct CDR3 sequences, about a sixth seen once. The sequencing input was blood, either unsorted or a sorted T cell fraction (not recorded which). All receptors derive from a human donor who was either an allogeneic HSCT recipient or a stem cell or donor lymphocyte infusion donor (not recorded which). It is not recorded whose cells these are; they may come from a transplant donor.

The CDR3 DNA reads TGTGCCAGCAGTCGCCTCGGAGGCTACGAGCAGTACTTC. Amino acids: CASSRLGGYEQYF. This rearrangement joins TRBV25-1 to TRBJ2-7; D might be TRBD2 (5 bases). CDR3 length: 13 amino acids. Germline lookup yields CDR1 MGHDK and CDR2 SYGVNS. V dropped 5 bases and J dropped 3 bases, with 11 bases sitting between them.

This clonotype was seen a handful of times. This chain links TRBV6-1 with TRBJ2-3; 8 bases line up with TRBD2. V lost 8 bases to trimming and J lost 2 bases; unmatched junction nucleotides: 6. The CDR3 is 14 amino acids. Per germline, CDR1 MNHNS and CDR2 SASEGT. CDR3 region: CASRALAVTDTQYF. The CDR3 DNA reads as TGTGCCAGCCGAGCACTAGCGGTCACAGATACGCAGTATTTT.

This chain uses TRBV30 with TRBJ2-3; D remains ambiguous. The CDR3 length is 13 residues. The V and J ends lost 3 bases and 0 bases respectively, with 7 bases between them. Germline V gene sequence: CDR1 GTSNPN, CDR2 SVGIG (reference sequence). The CDR3 DNA reads as TGTGCCTGGAGGGCAACTAGCACAGATACGCAGTATTTT. Translating gives CAWRATSTDTQYF.

This clonotype was counted a few times. The CDR3 is CASSQDNAGSSYEQYF. The DNA of the CDR3 is TGCGCCAGCAGCCAAGATAACGCAGGGAGCTCCTACGAGCAGTACTTC. The gene calls are TRBV4-1 and TRBJ2-7; D might be TRBD1 or TRBD2, each matching 5 bases. The CDR3 is 16 amino acids. Trimming pared 0 bases from V and 0 bases from J, leaving 12 bases between. Germline CDR1 and CDR2: MGHRA and YSYEKL.

CDR3 in DNA: TGTGCCAGCTCACTGACTACGACAGGGGAGGGTGCTTTCTTT. It specifies CASSLTTTGEGAFF. V and J are TRBV18 and TRBJ1-1; 8 bases align to TRBD1. This CDR3 region has 14 residues. J gave up 11 bases and V 4 bases, and 12 bases lay outside the gene matches. Germline CDR1 reads KGHSH; CDR2 reads LQKENI. Based on the CDR3 plus reference TRBV18 and TRBJ1-1, the full variable domain is NAGVMQNPRHLVRRRGQEARLRCSPMKGHSHVYWYRQLPEEGLKFMVYLQKENIIDESGMPKERFSAEFPKEGPSILRIQQVVRGDSAAYFCASSLTTTGEGAFFGQGTRLTVV.

This clonotype has just a few counts. The chain carries TRBV12-3 or TRBV12-4 and TRBJ2-7; unclear D gene. The CDR3 has 13 amino acids. Trimming took 5 bases from V and 5 from J, leaving 13 bases between them. CDR3 residues: CASSPRPENEQYF. The CDR3 coding sequence is TGTGCCAGCAGTCCTAGACCGGAGAACGAGCAGTACTTC.

This clonotype came up a few times. This chain joins TRBV6-2 or TRBV6-3 and TRBJ2-1; 8 bases are shared with TRBD2. The CDR3 loop spans 18 amino acids. J lost 2 bases, V lost 0 bases, and 9 bases had no gene match. Per the germline V gene, CDR1 is MNHEY and CDR2 is SVGEGT. The CDR3 loop reads CASSYSQLAGGTYNEQFF. In DNA, the CDR3 is TGTGCCAGCAGTTACTCACAGCTAGCGGGTGGCACCTACAATGAGCAGTTCTTC.

This clonotype was observed a few times. The junction and the germline gene differ at one end; a read error may be behind it. This chain connects TRBV7-9 to TRBJ1-1; 7 positions agree with TRBD1. The CDR3 contains 15 residues. CDR1 is SEHNR, CDR2 FQNEAQ, per germline (reference sequence). The CDR3 sequence is CASSTYSGGNSEAFF. Written as DNA, the CDR3 is TGTGCCAGCAGCACTTACTCAGGGGGGAACTCTGAAGCTTTCTTT.

This chain joins TRBV5-1 and TRBJ1-5; 10 nucleotides line up with TRBD1. J gave up 3 bases and V 2 bases, and 2 bases lay outside the gene matches. The CDR3 is 15 amino acids. CDR1 is SGHRS and CDR2 is YFSETQ in the germline V gene. DNA for the CDR3: TGCGCCAGCAGCTTTGGGACAGGGGTCAATCAGCCCCAGCATTTT. This sequence encodes CASSFGTGVNQPQHF.

A few counts support this clonotype. The V call is TRBV7-9, the J call TRBJ2-7; TRBD1 aligns across 7 bases. The CDR3 sequence is 14 residues long. V lost 6 bases, J lost 4 bases, and 9 bases stayed unmatched. In germline, CDR1 is SEHNR, CDR2 FQNEAQ (reference sequence). This CDR3 is CASSTRDREYEQYF. The CDR3 nucleotides are TGTGCCAGCAGTACCCGGGACAGAGAGTACGAGCAGTACTTC.

This clonotype was found many times. The V gene is TRBV25-1, the J gene TRBJ1-1; no firm D call. Trimming stripped 10 bases from V and 1 base from J, with 13 bases between. Germline loops: CDR1 MGHDK, CDR2 SYGVNS. This CDR3 is built from 13 residues. The CDR3 loop is CATHSVGNTEAFF. The CDR3 coding sequence is TGTGCCACCCACTCAGTAGGGAACACTGAAGCTTTCTTT.

The V and J genes are TRBV5-1 and TRBJ2-2; maybe TRBD1 (6 bases). Germline V gene data show CDR1 as SGHRS and CDR2 as YFSETQ. V lost 4 bases and J lost 3, with 16 bases in between. This CDR3 has 16 residues. The CDR3 here is CASSTAGGRDTGELFF. CDR3 bases: TGCGCCAGCAGCACGGCTGGGGGCAGGGACACCGGGGAGCTGTTTTTT.

The V call is TRBV10-3, the J call TRBJ2-5, with D perhaps TRBD2 (7 bases). Trimming stripped 0 bases from V and 9 bases from J, with 17 bases between. CDR1 and CDR2 from the germline V gene are ENHRY and SYGVKD. This CDR3 is 15 amino acids long. The CDR3 protein is CAISESSGGAEAQYF. CDR3 nucleotides: TGTGCCATCAGTGAGTCGAGTGGGGGGGCCGAAGCCCAGTACTTC.

At least ten counts were recorded for this clonotype. The chain recombines TRBV12-3 or TRBV12-4 with TRBJ2-2; 9 nucleotides agree with TRBD1. This CDR3 contains 15 residues. V lost 5 bases and J lost 6; bases outside the gene matches: 7. The CDR3 loop reads CASSLGQGRPGELFF. CDR3 DNA sequence: TGTGCCAGCAGTCTGGGACAGGGTAGGCCCGGGGAGCTGTTTTTT.

This chain joins TRBV6-2 or TRBV6-3 and TRBJ2-2; TRBD2 agrees at 9 bases. J lost 1 base, V lost 1 base, and 4 bases had no gene match. The germline V gene encodes CDR1 MNHEY and CDR2 SVGEGT. CDR3 size: 17 residues. CDR3 nucleotide sequence: TGTGCCAGCAGTTACTTCCTAGCGGGGCGGAACACCGGGGAGCTGTTTTTT. Protein product: CASSYFLAGRNTGELFF.

The V gene is TRBV18, the J gene TRBJ1-4, with 8 bases fitting TRBD1. The CDR3 spans 14 residues. The V gene end was trimmed by 6 bases and the J gene end by 8 bases; junction bases not matched to a gene: 8. CDR1 is KGHSH, CDR2 LQKENI, per germline. The CDR3 sequence is CASSQDRGAEKLFF. In DNA, the CDR3 is TGTGCCAGCTCCCAAGACAGGGGTGCCGAAAAACTGTTTTTT.

The chain joins TRBV5-1 to TRBJ2-1; D is undetermined. Trimming pared 0 bases from V and 6 bases from J, leaving 13 bases between. The CDR3 spans 15 residues. Germline assignment: CDR1 SGHRS and CDR2 YFSETQ. For the CDR3, the DNA is TGCGCCAGCAGCTTGGGTGGCGTTCAGTTCAATGAGCAGTTCTTC. Encoded protein: CASSLGGVQFNEQFF.

The rearrangement joins TRBV29-1 to TRBJ1-4, with 9 bases lining up with TRBD1. The germline gives CDR1 SQVTM, CDR2 ANQGSEA. With V trimmed by 4 bases and J by 8 bases, 14 bases remained unmatched. The CDR3 consists of 16 residues. CDR3 residues: CSVVHRLGQGREKLFF. Written as DNA, the CDR3 is TGCAGCGTTGTTCATCGGCTGGGACAGGGTAGGGAAAAACTGTTTTTT.

The gene calls are TRBV11-3 and TRBJ2-3; possibly TRBD2 for D (6 bases). The CDR3 runs 16 residues. The germline V and J ends were trimmed by 2 bases and 3 bases, with 15 bases remaining between them. CDR1 and CDR2 from the germline V gene are SGHNT and YENEEA. In nucleotides, the CDR3 is TGTGCCAGCAGCTTAAGGTCGGGGGTGAGAACAGATACGCAGTATTTT. Encoded protein: CASSLRSGVRTDTQYF.

This clonotype was counted a few times. This chain links TRBV20-1 with TRBJ2-6; D is unclear. V was shortened by 5 bases and J by 0 bases, with 17 bases between the two germline ends. The CDR3 spans 17 residues. Germline V gives CDR1 DFQATT, CDR2 SNEGSKA (reference sequence). The CDR3 region has the DNA TGCAGTGCTTGGACGGACCGGACCACCTCTGGGGCCAACGTCCTGACTTTC. The encoded protein is CSAWTDRTTSGANVLTF.

In its sample, this clonotype was seen a few times. CDR3 sequence reads: CASSPIISRLRPEAFF. CDR3 in DNA: TGTGCCAGCTCACCAATAATCTCAAGGCTGAGGCCTGAAGCTTTCTTT. This sequence joins TRBV18 and TRBJ1-1; no clear D. This CDR3 is 16 amino acids long. Between the trimmed V and J ends, which lost 2 bases and 6 bases, there was a span of 19 bases. Germline values: CDR1 KGHSH, CDR2 LQKENI. Drawing the rest from reference TRBV18 and TRBJ1-1, the complete variable domain is NAGVMQNPRHLVRRRGQEARLRCSPMKGHSHVYWYRQLPEEGLKFMVYLQKENIIDESGMPKERFSAEFPKEGPSILRIQQVVRGDSAAYFCASSPIISRLRPEAFFGQGTRLTVV.

This clonotype has a handful of counts. This rearrangement joins TRBV29-1 to TRBJ1-1; possibly TRBD1 for D (6 bases). The CDR3 length is 15 residues. Germline lookup yields CDR1 SQVTM and CDR2 ANQGSEA. V lost 4 bases to trimming and J lost 5 bases, with 20 bases between them. CDR3 in DNA: TGCAGCGTTGTCTGGGGGACACTCTCGGGAACTGAAGCTTTCTTT. Protein product: CSVVWGTLSGTEAFF.

This clonotype was observed a handful of times. This chain connects TRBV11-2 to TRBJ1-5; possible D gene TRBD1, 5 bases. The CDR3 totals 14 residues. Trimming cost V 5 bases and J 6 bases, with 14 bases left between them. The germline gives CDR1 SGHAT, CDR2 FQNNGV. CDR3 region: CASSADISGQPQHF. The CDR3 nucleotides are TGTGCCAGCAGCGCGGACATATCGGGTCAGCCCCAGCATTTT. The full variable domain, in which reference TRBV11-2 and TRBJ1-5 provide the parts outside the CDR3, is EAGVAQSPRYKIIEKRQSVAFWCNPISGHATLYWYQQILGQGPKLLIQFQNNGVVDDSQLPKDRFSAERLKGVDSTLKIQPAKLEDSAVYLCASSADISGQPQHFGDGTRLSIL.

This clonotype was seen a few times. V is TRBV25-1 and J is TRBJ2-5; the D gene is possibly TRBD1 (6 bases). The CDR3 extends over 14 amino acids. Trimming removed 3 bases at V and 5 bases at J, with 13 bases between. The germline gives CDR1 MGHDK, CDR2 SYGVNS. CDR3 region: CASSELGAGETQYF. CDR3 bases: TGTGCCAGCAGTGAGTTGGGGGCTGGGGAGACCCAGTACTTC.

This clonotype was counted between two and nine times. The rearrangement joins TRBV3-1 to TRBJ1-6; 10 positions match TRBD1. CDR1 and CDR2 from the germline V gene are LGHDT and YNNKEL (reference sequence). The CDR3 sequence is 16 residues long. After removal of 4 bases from V and 6 bases from J, the junction contained 6 bases not matched to a gene. In DNA form, the CDR3 reads TGTGCCAGCAGCCCAGGGACAGGGGTCGGTAATTCACCCCTCCACTTT. Residues: CASSPGTGVGNSPLHF.

The chain couples TRBV5-5 to TRBJ2-7, with D perhaps given as TRBD1 or TRBD2 (5 bases each). The CDR3 runs to 15 residues. Germline values: CDR1 SGHKS, CDR2 YYEKEE (reference sequence). The V and J ends lost 5 bases and 6 bases respectively, with 21 bases between them. CDR3 protein: CASRRSQGARVEQYF. DNA for the CDR3: TGTGCCAGCAGACGCTCTCAGGGAGCTCGGGTCGAGCAGTACTTC.

The chain links TRBV7-8 to TRBJ2-3; D gene unclear. Germline V gene lookup returns CDR1 SGHVS and CDR2 FQNEAQ. Trimming shortened V by 5 bases and J by 2 bases, and 17 bases separated the two germline ends. The CDR3 totals 16 residues. The CDR3 DNA is TGTGCCAGCAGCCAACTCCAGCGCCGCCCCACAGATACGCAGTATTTT. Amino acids: CASSQLQRRPTDTQYF.

This sequence joins TRBV19 and TRBJ1-5, with no clear D. V was cut by 7 bases and J by 8 bases, with 24 bases left in between. The germline V gene encodes CDR1 LNHDA and CDR2 SQIVND (reference sequence). This CDR3 has 16 amino acids. The CDR3 bases are TGTGCCAGTACCACCCGGGGAGTGAAGGGAGCAAAGCCCCAGCATTTT. Translated, it gives CASTTRGVKGAKPQHF.